The 10 T cell receptor beta chains below come from one sample, sequenced in a study of T cells after yellow fever vaccination. MiXCR was run by TCRdb on the 5' RACE reads, yielding one entry per CDR3 protein. The sample shows under 700,000 distinct CDR3 sequences, 17% of them seen only once. The sequencing used PBMCs, collected 5 to 6 days after the first yellow fever vaccination. The receptors were sampled from a man aged 18-30 years who received the YFV17D yellow fever vaccine.

The rearrangement uses TRBV6-1 and TRBJ1-2, with 9 bases aligning to TRBD1. Germline V gene lookup returns CDR1 MNHNS and CDR2 SASEGT. With 6 bases clipped from V and 5 bases from J, the junction kept 4 bases outside the gene matches. The CDR3 loop spans 13 amino acids. CDR3 region: CASRKQGAYGYTF. The CDR3 DNA reads as TGTGCCAGCAGGAAACAGGGGGCTTATGGCTACACCTTC.

This clonotype showed up just a few times. The chain uses TRBV12-3 or TRBV12-4 and TRBJ2-5; no clear D. V lost 6 bases to trimming and J lost 4 bases, with 12 bases between them. The CDR3 extends over 13 amino acids. The CDR3 spells CASSPNQRETQYF. The DNA of the CDR3 is TGTGCCAGCAGCCCTAACCAGCGAGAGACCCAGTACTTC.

V and J are TRBV7-2 and TRBJ2-5, with 8 nucleotides matching TRBD2. The CDR3 consists of 15 residues. Per the germline V gene, CDR1 is SGHTA and CDR2 is FQGNSA. V was pared by 4 bases and J by 5 bases, with 9 bases of the junction left unmatched. CDR3 coding DNA: TGTGCCAGCAGCTCCCCGGGGGGGCCAGGGGAGACCCAGTACTTC. It encodes CASSSPGGPGETQYF.

The J gene is TRBJ1-1, the V gene TRBV5-5, with 8 nucleotides matching TRBD1. The germline V gene encodes CDR1 SGHKS and CDR2 YYEKEE (reference sequence). With 3 bases clipped from V and 2 bases from J, the junction kept 6 bases outside the gene matches. The CDR3 spans 15 residues. Here the CDR3 reads CASSSQGALNTEAFF. For the CDR3, the DNA is TGTGCCAGCAGCTCTCAGGGGGCTCTAAACACTGAAGCTTTCTTT.

This clonotype appeared a few times. V gene TRBV15 combines with J gene TRBJ2-3, with 9 bases aligning to TRBD1. The trim removed 6 bases at V and 4 bases at J, leaving 2 bases unmatched. The CDR3 runs to 13 residues. Germline CDR1 LNHNV, CDR2 YYDKDF (reference sequence). The CDR3 DNA reads as TGTGCCACCAGAAGGGACAGGGCAGATACGCAGTATTTT. Its protein is CATRRDRADTQYF.

This chain connects TRBV19 to TRBJ1-5, with D perhaps matching TRBD1 (5 bases). The germline V and J ends were trimmed by 8 bases and 4 bases, with 18 bases remaining between them. The CDR3 is made up of 15 amino acids. The V gene's germline CDR1 is LNHDA and CDR2 SQIVND (reference sequence). Here the CDR3 reads CASERQGKGNQPQHF. CDR3 nucleotides: TGTGCCAGTGAGAGACAAGGGAAGGGGAATCAGCCCCAGCATTTT. Based on the CDR3 plus reference TRBV19 and TRBJ1-5, the full variable domain is DGGITQSPKYLFRKEGQNVTLSCEQNLNHDAMYWYRQDPGQGLRLIYYSQIVNDFQKGDIAEGYSVSREKKESFPLTVTSAQKNPTAFYLCASERQGKGNQPQHFGDGTRLSIL.

This clonotype was detected a few times. The chain combines TRBV5-4 with TRBJ1-6; no reliable D call. The V and J ends lost 4 bases and 7 bases respectively, with 12 bases between them. The CDR3 sequence is 14 residues long. The germline V gene has CDR1 SGHNT and CDR2 YYREEE (reference sequence). CDR3 DNA: TGTGCCAGCAGCCGGACCTTGCTAAATTCACCCCTCCACTTT. It yields the protein CASSRTLLNSPLHF.

This clonotype was picked up a small number of times. J is TRBJ2-4 and V is TRBV12-3 or TRBV12-4; 10 nucleotides agree with TRBD2. The trim removed 3 bases at V and 15 bases at J, leaving 20 bases unmatched. The length of the CDR3 is 17 residues. CDR3 bases: TGTGCCAGCAGTTTTCGCCTAGCGGGGGTCACAAAGGACATATTGTACTTC. Protein product: CASSFRLAGVTKDILYF.

This clonotype was observed a few times. The chain has TRBV5-4 and TRBJ1-1, with D possibly matching TRBD1 (5 bases). The V end was cut by 4 bases, the J end by 1 base, with 14 bases between. Germline values: CDR1 SGHNT, CDR2 YYREEE (reference sequence). The CDR3 extends over 15 amino acids. The CDR3 sequence is CASSGPGPKNTEAFF. CDR3 nucleotide sequence: TGTGCCAGCAGCGGACCAGGGCCGAAGAACACTGAAGCTTTCTTT.

The chain employs TRBV4-1 and TRBJ1-3; D unclear. The CDR3 has 16 amino acids. Trimming left V 0 bases short and J 5 bases short, with 14 bases between. Germline loops: CDR1 MGHRA, CDR2 YSYEKL. Written as DNA, the CDR3 is TGCGCCAGCAGCCAAGACAGGTTTGGCACCAGAAACACCATATATTTT. This encodes CASSQDRFGTRNTIYF.